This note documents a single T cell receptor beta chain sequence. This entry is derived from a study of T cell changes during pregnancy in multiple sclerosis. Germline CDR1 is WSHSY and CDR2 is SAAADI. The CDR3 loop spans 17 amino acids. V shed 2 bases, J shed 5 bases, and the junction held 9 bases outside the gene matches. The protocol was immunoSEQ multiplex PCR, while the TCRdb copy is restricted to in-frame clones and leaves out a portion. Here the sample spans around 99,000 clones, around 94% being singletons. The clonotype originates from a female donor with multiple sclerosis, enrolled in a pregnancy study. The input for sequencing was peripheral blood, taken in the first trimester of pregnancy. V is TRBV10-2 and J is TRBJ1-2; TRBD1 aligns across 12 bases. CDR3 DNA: TGCGCCAGCAGTGAGGCTGCCGGGACAGGGGGCCCGTATGGCTACACCTTC. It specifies CASSEAAGTGGPYGYTF.